Presented here are 17 T cell receptor beta chains from one specimen sequenced in a study of T cell changes during pregnancy in multiple sclerosis. Generated by immunoSEQ multiplex PCR, the TCRdb table keeps only in-frame clones and is missing some. Of around 85,000 clones listed, about 90% are singletons. The source was PBMCs, collected in the first trimester of pregnancy. These receptors were collected from a female donor in good health, serving as a control in a pregnancy study. Some clones in this sample may be carry-over from other donors' samples.

The chain recombines TRBV7-2 with TRBJ1-2; D is perhaps TRBD1 (5 bases). Per the germline V gene, CDR1 is SGHTA and CDR2 is FQGNSA. The V gene lost 4 bases and the J gene lost 7 bases, with 16 bases spanning the gap. The CDR3 sequence is 14 residues long. The CDR3 DNA is TGTGCCAGCAGCTCTACAGGTTTAGTGGGTGGCTACACCTTC. This sequence encodes CASSSTGLVGGYTF.

The rearrangement links TRBV9 to TRBJ2-1; D possibly corresponds to TRBD1 (6 bases). The germline CDR1 and CDR2 sequences are SGDLS and YYNGEE. V was trimmed by 0 bases and J by 9 bases, leaving 10 bases between them. The CDR3 contains 13 residues. The CDR3 bases are TGTGCCAGCAGCGTAGCTGTGACAGGTGAGCAGTTCTTC. It encodes CASSVAVTGEQFF.

This chain connects TRBV23-1 to TRBJ2-5; maybe TRBD1 (6 bases). TRBV23-1 qualifies as an ORF whose function is uncertain. The length of the CDR3 is 17 residues. V shed 0 bases and J shed 1 base, with 15 bases lying between them. The CDR3 coding sequence is TGCGCCAGCAGTCAATCGTACGACAGGTCCTTCCAAGAGACCCAGTACTTC. Its protein is CASSQSYDRSFQETQYF.

This rearrangement joins TRBV27 to TRBJ2-7; 10 positions match TRBD2. Losses at the gene ends were 6 bases for V and 5 bases for J; bases not matched to a gene: 4. The CDR3 spans 13 residues. Germline values: CDR1 MNHEY, CDR2 SMNVEV (reference sequence). The CDR3: CASRSSGGHEQYF. The CDR3 bases are TGTGCCAGCAGATCTAGCGGGGGCCACGAGCAGTACTTC.

This clone was picked up a small number of times. The CDR3 is CASSRGQNTEAFF. CDR3 nucleotide sequence: TGTGCCAGTAGTAGAGGACAGAACACTGAAGCTTTCTTT. The V call is TRBV19, the J call TRBJ1-1, with D tentatively TRBD1 (5 bases). V lost 4 bases to trimming and J lost 1 base, with 7 bases between them. CDR3 length: 13 amino acids. Germline CDR1 LNHDA, CDR2 SQIVND (reference sequence).

Remarks on this clone: At one boundary the junction diverges from the germline segment, which might be a read error. The chain combines TRBV2 with TRBJ2-5, with 9 bases matching TRBD2. Germline-derived CDR1 and CDR2 are SNHLY and FYNNEI. The CDR3 spans 16 residues. For the CDR3, the DNA is TGTGCCACCAGTCCGACTAGCGGCATCGAGGGAGAGACCCAGTACTTC. The encoded protein is CATSPTSGIEGETQYF.

Only one count was recorded for this clone. This chain joins TRBV7-9 and TRBJ2-1, with 10 bases aligning to TRBD2. The germline CDR1 and CDR2 sequences are SEHNR and FQNEAQ (reference sequence). V shed 5 bases and J 5 bases; nucleotides not matched to a gene: 6. This CDR3 has 15 amino acids. The CDR3 nucleotides are TGTGCCAGCAGCCTCGGACTAGCGGAAAACAATGAGCAGTTCTTC. Translating it yields CASSLGLAENNEQFF. Supplemented by reference TRBV7-9 and TRBJ2-1, the full variable domain reads DTGVSQNPRHKITKRGQNVTFRCDPISEHNRLYWYRQTLGQGPEFLTYFQNEAQLEKSRLLSDRFSAERPKGSFSTLEIQRTEQGDSAMYLCASSLGLAENNEQFFGPGTRLTVL.

The chain couples TRBV11-1 to TRBJ2-1; 8 nucleotides line up with TRBD2. V trimming: 6 bases; J trimming: 7 bases; junction bases outside the gene matches: 5. The CDR3 runs to 13 residues. Germline CDR1 reads SGHAT; CDR2 reads FQDESV (reference sequence). The CDR3 nucleotides are TGTGCCAGCAGTCCGGGACTAGTTAATGAGCAGTTCTTC. Its protein product is CASSPGLVNEQFF.

The chain is built from TRBV27 and TRBJ2-2; 12 bases are a match to TRBD2. CDR3 length: 16 amino acids. Germline assignment: CDR1 MNHEY and CDR2 SMNVEV (reference sequence). J lost 4 bases, V lost 7 bases, and 7 bases had no gene match. CDR3 nucleotide sequence: TGTGCCAGCACCCCACTAGCGGGGGGTCCCACCGGGGAGCTGTTTTTT. Translating it yields CASTPLAGGPTGELFF.

The V gene is TRBV2, the J gene TRBJ2-5, with D possibly being TRBD2 (7 bases). The CDR3 covers 15 residues. The V gene lost 5 bases and the J gene lost 4 bases, with 17 bases spanning the gap. The germline gives CDR1 SNHLY, CDR2 FYNNEI. CDR3 sequence reads: CASSPPGGRGETQYF. The CDR3 coding sequence is TGTGCCAGCAGTCCCCCCGGGGGGCGGGGAGAGACCCAGTACTTC. The whole variable domain, filled in from reference TRBV2 and TRBJ2-5, reads EPEVTQTPSHQVTQMGQEVILRCVPISNHLYFYWYRQILGQKVEFLVSFYNNEISEKSEIFDDQFSVERPDGSNFTLKIRSTKLEDSAMYFCASSPPGGRGETQYFGPGTRLLVL.

This rearrangement joins TRBV29-1 to TRBJ2-7; TRBD1 might be the D (5 bases). Germline V gives CDR1 SQVTM, CDR2 ANQGSEA. Trimming removed 3 bases from V and 0 bases from J, with 9 bases in between. The CDR3 runs to 13 residues. CDR3 bases: TGCAGCGTTGATACCGACAGCTCCTACGAGCAGTACTTC. This codes for CSVDTDSSYEQYF.

The V and J genes are TRBV5-1 and TRBJ2-1; D possibly corresponds to TRBD1 (6 bases). Germline V gives CDR1 SGHRS, CDR2 YFSETQ. The germline V and J ends were trimmed by 0 bases and 3 bases, with 13 bases remaining between them. This CDR3 has 16 residues. CDR3 bases: TGCGCCAGCAGCTTGGGGGACAAATACTACTACAATGAGCAGTTCTTC. This gives the protein CASSLGDKYYYNEQFF.

The J gene is TRBJ2-7, the V gene TRBV30, with TRBD1 as a possible D gene (5 bases). The germline gives CDR1 GTSNPN, CDR2 SVGIG (reference sequence). The V and J ends lost 3 bases and 5 bases respectively, with 17 bases between them. The CDR3 is made up of 14 amino acids. The CDR3 coding sequence is TGTGCCTGGAGAGGTCTAGGCAGGGTGAACGAGCAGTACTTC. Translating it yields CAWRGLGRVNEQYF.

The CDR3 protein is CASSFRGQEPYEQYF. CDR3 DNA sequence: TGTGCCAGCAGTTTTCGGGGACAGGAGCCCTACGAGCAGTACTTC. This chain uses TRBV28 with TRBJ2-7, with 8 positions matching TRBD1. Germline assignment: CDR1 MDHEN and CDR2 SYDVKM. J lost 2 bases, V lost 3 bases, and 6 bases had no gene match. The CDR3 contains 15 residues.

The chain is built from TRBV28 and TRBJ2-1; 10 bases agree with TRBD2. After removal of 7 bases from V and 7 bases from J, the junction contained 25 bases not matched to a gene. The CDR3 loop spans 20 amino acids. CDR1 is MDHEN and CDR2 is SYDVKM in the germline V gene. The CDR3 sequence: CASIRGTAGILAGVRNEQFF. The CDR3 nucleotides are TGTGCCAGCATTAGGGGGACGGCAGGGATTCTAGCGGGAGTCCGTAATGAGCAGTTCTTC.

V is TRBV7-9 and J is TRBJ2-1, with 7 bases fitting TRBD1. The germline V gene encodes CDR1 SEHNR and CDR2 FQNEAQ (reference sequence). The ends lost 2 bases at V and 4 bases at J; junction bases unmatched: 8. This CDR3 has 16 amino acids. The CDR3 nucleotides are TGTGCCAGCAGCTTACCACAGGGGTTCGGGTACAATGAGCAGTTCTTC. As protein: CASSLPQGFGYNEQFF. Looking up the rest from reference TRBV7-9 and TRBJ2-1 gives the full variable domain: DTGVSQNPRHKITKRGQNVTFRCDPISEHNRLYWYRQTLGQGPEFLTYFQNEAQLEKSRLLSDRFSAERPKGSFSTLEIQRTEQGDSAMYLCASSLPQGFGYNEQFFGPGTRLTVL.

The chain joins TRBV4-1 to TRBJ2-7; 10 bases are shared with TRBD2. Germline V gene data show CDR1 as MGHRA and CDR2 as YSYEKL. Trimming at V came to 3 bases and at J to 2 bases, leaving 4 bases not matched to a gene. There are 15 residues in the CDR3. This CDR3 reads CASSHSSGGTYEQYF. CDR3 nucleotides: TGCGCCAGCAGCCACTCTAGCGGGGGTACCTACGAGCAGTACTTC.